Below, one TCR beta chain is given with its context. Its target is not known. The sample belongs to a study of T-cell memory formation after mild COVID-19. Study-wide findings and caveats: Researchers report contracting CD4+ clones mostly in CM and EM, with CD8+ clones in EMRA. Clonal second-wave expansions that peaked on day 37 had unconfirmed SARS-CoV-2 specificity.

The length of the CDR3 is 12 residues. In germline, CDR1 is SEHNR, CDR2 FQNEAQ (reference sequence). Trimming took 5 bases from V and 5 from J; bases not matched to a gene: 1. From the 5' RACE reads, TCRdb called clonotypes with MiXCR, one entry per CDR3 protein. The table records about 560,000 distinct CDR3 sequences, approximately 21% of them present only once. The genes are TRBV7-9 and TRBJ2-7; 9 bases line up with TRBD1. The clonotype was recovered from an adult woman who had mild COVID-19 (a few samples of this study predate the infection). Cell type and time point are not known. The sample comprised PBMCs or a T cell subset sorted from them (not recorded which). Written as DNA, the CDR3 is TGTGCCAGCAGCGGACAGGGGAACGAGCAGTACTTC. It specifies CASSGQGNEQYF.